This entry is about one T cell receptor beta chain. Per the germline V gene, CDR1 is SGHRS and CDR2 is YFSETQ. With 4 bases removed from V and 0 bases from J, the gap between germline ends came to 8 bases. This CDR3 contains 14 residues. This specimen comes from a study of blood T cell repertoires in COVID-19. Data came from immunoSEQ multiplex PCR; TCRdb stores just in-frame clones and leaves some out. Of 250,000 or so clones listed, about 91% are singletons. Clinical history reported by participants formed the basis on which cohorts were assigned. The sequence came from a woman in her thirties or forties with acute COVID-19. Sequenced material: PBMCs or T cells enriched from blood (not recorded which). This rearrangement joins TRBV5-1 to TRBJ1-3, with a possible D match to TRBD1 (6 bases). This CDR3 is CASSQGSSGNTIYF. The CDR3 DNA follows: TGCGCCAGCAGCCAGGGGAGCTCTGGAAACACCATATATTTT.